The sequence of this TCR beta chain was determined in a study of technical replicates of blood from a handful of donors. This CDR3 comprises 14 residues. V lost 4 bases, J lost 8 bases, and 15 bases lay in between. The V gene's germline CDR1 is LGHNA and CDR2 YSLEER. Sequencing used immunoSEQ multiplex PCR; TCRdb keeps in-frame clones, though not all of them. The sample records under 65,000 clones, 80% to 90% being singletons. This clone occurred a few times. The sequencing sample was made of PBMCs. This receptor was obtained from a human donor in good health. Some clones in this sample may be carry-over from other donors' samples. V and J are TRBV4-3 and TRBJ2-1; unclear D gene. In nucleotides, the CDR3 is TGCGCCAGCAGCCTAAGTCTAGATCTCGATGAGCAGTTCTTC. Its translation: CASSLSLDLDEQFF.